This T cell receptor beta chain was identified in a study of shared clonotypes between healthy human individuals. Study-wide results and limits: The study drew on few donors, limiting represented genetic and exposure-history diversity.

Worth noting for this clone: Its antigen is unknown. The identical CDR3 is also encoded by other nucleotide sequences in the sample.

Running of the assay took place at deep level. Here immunoSEQ multiplex PCR was the method, and the copy in TCRdb shows in-frame clones only, minus some. The sample includes about 490,000 clones, about 79% seen only once; the top ten take approximately 12%. Genomic DNA, for the unsorted samples, came from some 100 million PBMCs. Sequenced sample: PBMCs. This sequence was found in a woman in her thirties or forties in good health. Some clones in this sample may be carry-over from other donors' samples.

The CDR3 nucleotides read TGCGCCAGCAGCTTGGACAGGGTGGAGCAGTTCTTC. Translation: CASSLDRVEQFF. The chain links TRBV5-1 to TRBJ2-1; TRBD1 is a possible D gene (6 bases). CDR3 length: 12 amino acids. CDR1 SGHRS and CDR2 YFSETQ come from the germline V gene. V lost 0 bases, J lost 10 bases, and 8 bases lay in between.